This is a list of T cell receptor beta chains from one sample in a study of sequential checkpoint blockade in melanoma. TCRdb keeps only in-frame clones here, not all; method: immunoSEQ multiplex PCR. The table has under 6,000 clones, 78% seen once. This specimen was CD8+ T cells sorted from blood (inferred from file names), taken from a patient given nivolumab and ipilimumab in sequence. The receptor set was obtained from a human donor with melanoma. CDR3s include the opening cysteine and the closing phenylalanine or tryptophan. The D gene is left open where the match is weak. The size field is filled for only some rows; it gives once, few, many or a size class.

>TRBV4-3|TRBD2|-|TRBJ2-5
CASSQGLAKETQYF
TGCGCCAGCAGCCAAGGACTAGCGAAAGAGACCCAGTACTTC
>TRBV5-1|-|-|TRBJ1-2
CASSFGRGISGYTF
TGCGCCAGCAGCTTCGGGCGGGGAATCAGCGGCTACACCTTC
>TRBV5-4|TRBD1|once|TRBJ2-1
CASSGTGFYNEQFF
TGTGCCAGCAGCGGGACAGGGTTTTACAATGAGCAGTTCTTC
>TRBV4-3|-|-|TRBJ2-7
CASSQVFAGPPLREQYF
TGCGCCAGCAGCCAAGTATTTGCGGGGCCTCCGCTGAGGGAGCAGTACTTC
>TRBV4-3|-|few|TRBJ2-7
CASSQVGASGYEQYF
TGCGCCAGCAGCCAGGTGGGGGCTAGCGGCTACGAGCAGTACTTC
>TRBV6-5|TRBD1|few|TRBJ2-2
CASSYGGTGDTGELFF
TGTGCCAGCAGTTACGGTGGGACAGGGGACACCGGGGAGCTGTTTTTT
>TRBV5-6|TRBD1|-|TRBJ2-2
CASSPRDRVPNTGELFF
TGTGCCAGCAGCCCTCGGGACAGGGTACCTAACACCGGGGAGCTGTTTTTT
>TRBV28|TRBD1|-|TRBJ2-7
CASAIQGAFSYEQYF
TGTGCCAGCGCGATTCAGGGGGCTTTCTCCTACGAGCAGTACTTC
>TRBV9|TRBD1|-|TRBJ1-2
CASKDREYGYTF
TGTGCCAGCAAGGACAGGGAGTATGGCTACACCTTC
>TRBV27|TRBD1|-|TRBJ1-2
CASSLSGTGGYTF
TGTGCCAGCAGTTTATCGGGGACAGGGGGCTACACCTTC
>TRBV5-8|-|-|TRBJ1-4
CASSLPGTNEKLFF
TGTGCCAGCAGCTTGCCCGGGACAAATGAAAAACTGTTTTTT
>TRBV4-3|TRBD1|-|TRBJ1-1
CASSRDRGRGTEAFF
TGCGCCAGCAGCCGAGACAGGGGGCGAGGCACTGAAGCTTTCTTT
>TRBV27|TRBD1|-|TRBJ2-1
CASSYEDRVNEQFF
TGTGCCAGCAGTTATGAGGACAGGGTTAATGAGCAGTTCTTC
>TRBV9|TRBD2|-|TRBJ2-7
CASGRGDYEQYF
TGTGCCAGCGGGCGGGGGGATTACGAGCAGTACTTC
>TRBV19|-|-|TRBJ1-6
CASSIGNSPLHF
TGTGCCAGTAGTATCGGTAATTCACCCCTCCACTTT
>TRBV19|-|-|TRBJ1-5
CASSEEGRWVGQPQHF
TGTGCCAGTAGTGAGGAGGGACGGTGGGTGGGTCAGCCCCAGCATTTT
>TRBV28|-|-|TRBJ1-6
CASRGKLSLSLHF
TGTGCCAGCCGAGGGAAGTTATCACTTTCCCTCCACTTT
>TRBV9|-|-|TRBJ1-1
CASSARPGDAFF
TGTGCCAGCAGCGCCCGACCAGGGGACGCTTTCTTT
>TRBV4-3|TRBD1|large|TRBJ2-3
CASSQDFAGGITDTQYF
TGCGCCAGCAGCCAAGATTTTGCAGGGGGCATAACAGATACGCAGTATTTT
>TRBV6-6|TRBD2|once|TRBJ2-5
CASRNLGLAFQETQYF
TGTGCCAGCAGGAACCTGGGACTAGCTTTTCAAGAGACCCAGTACTTC
>TRBV5-4|TRBD2|-|TRBJ2-1
CASSLAPAGGIYNEQFF
TGTGCCAGCAGCTTGGCCCCCGCGGGGGGGATCTACAATGAGCAGTTCTTC
>TRBV5-1|-|-|TRBJ2-1
CASSLGQNSYNEQFF
TGCGCCAGCAGCTTGGGGCAGAACTCCTACAATGAGCAGTTCTTC
>TRBV27|TRBD2|-|TRBJ2-3
CASSPYQRGPTDTQYF
TGTGCCAGCAGTCCCTATCAGCGGGGGCCGACAGATACGCAGTATTTT
>TRBV4-2|-|-|TRBJ2-7
CASSQGAPRVYEQYF
TGTGCCAGCAGCCAAGGGGCCCCGAGGGTCTACGAGCAGTACTTC
>TRBV14|TRBD1|-|TRBJ1-1
CASSEQGGNTEAFF
TGTGCCAGCAGCGAACAGGGGGGGAACACTGAAGCTTTCTTT
>TRBV7-2|-|-|TRBJ2-3
CASSPYGSSTDTQYF
TGTGCCAGCAGCCCATATGGGAGTAGCACAGATACGCAGTATTTT
>TRBV5-4|TRBD2|-|TRBJ2-1
CASSSERGGPDEQFF
TGTGCCAGCAGCTCCGAGCGGGGGGGCCCCGATGAGCAGTTCTTC
>TRBV5-6|-|-|TRBJ2-7
CASSFGGYEQYF
TGTGCCAGCAGCTTCGGAGGGTACGAGCAGTACTTC
>TRBV7-6|-|few|TRBJ2-5
CASSLGGHRYQETQYF
TGTGCCAGCAGCTTAGGGGGACATCGGTACCAAGAGACCCAGTACTTC
>TRBV7-8|-|once|TRBJ1-3
CASKLAGGGNTIYF
TGTGCCAGCAAGCTTGCGGGAGGGGGAAACACCATATATTTT
>TRBV4-3|TRBD1|once|TRBJ2-7
CASSQEEGQSYEQYF
TGCGCCAGCAGCCAAGAAGAGGGACAGTCCTACGAGCAGTACTTC
>TRBV19|TRBD1|-|TRBJ1-5
CASSYRGGGIQPQHF
TGTGCCAGTAGCTACAGGGGTGGAGGCATTCAGCCCCAGCATTTT
>TRBV7-3|TRBD1|-|TRBJ2-7
CASSLSTGVEQYF
TGTGCCAGCAGCTTATCGACAGGGGTCGAGCAGTACTTC
>TRBV11-2|-|-|TRBJ2-7
CASSLVLSAYEQYF
TGTGCCAGCAGCTTAGTCCTTTCAGCCTACGAGCAGTACTTC
>TRBV4-3|-|once|TRBJ2-3
CASSQDRGPQHTQYF
TGCGCCAGCAGCCAAGATCGAGGCCCTCAGCATACGCAGTATTTT
>TRBV7-3|-|-|TRBJ1-1
CASSYSTITGMGTEAFF
TGTGCCAGCAGCTACTCGACTATAACAGGGATGGGCACTGAAGCTTTCTTT
>TRBV4-3|-|few|TRBJ1-6
CASSQDGEGGGSPLHF
TGCGCCAGCAGCCAAGATGGGGAGGGTGGGGGTTCACCCCTCCACTTT
>TRBV19|TRBD1|few|TRBJ1-5
CASSIRPTGGLNQPQHF
TGTGCCAGTAGTATACGCCCCACAGGGGGGCTCAATCAGCCCCAGCATTTT
>TRBV19|TRBD1|-|TRBJ1-1
CASRLTGGEYTEAFF
TGTGCCAGTAGATTAACAGGGGGCGAGTACACTGAAGCTTTCTTT
>TRBV30|-|once|TRBJ1-1
CAWSANKFSNTEAFF
TGTGCCTGGAGCGCAAACAAATTTTCGAACACTGAAGCTTTCTTT
>TRBV29-1|-|once|TRBJ2-2
CSVEGLRGHGTGELFF
TGCAGCGTTGAAGGATTGCGGGGGCACGGCACCGGGGAGCTGTTTTTT